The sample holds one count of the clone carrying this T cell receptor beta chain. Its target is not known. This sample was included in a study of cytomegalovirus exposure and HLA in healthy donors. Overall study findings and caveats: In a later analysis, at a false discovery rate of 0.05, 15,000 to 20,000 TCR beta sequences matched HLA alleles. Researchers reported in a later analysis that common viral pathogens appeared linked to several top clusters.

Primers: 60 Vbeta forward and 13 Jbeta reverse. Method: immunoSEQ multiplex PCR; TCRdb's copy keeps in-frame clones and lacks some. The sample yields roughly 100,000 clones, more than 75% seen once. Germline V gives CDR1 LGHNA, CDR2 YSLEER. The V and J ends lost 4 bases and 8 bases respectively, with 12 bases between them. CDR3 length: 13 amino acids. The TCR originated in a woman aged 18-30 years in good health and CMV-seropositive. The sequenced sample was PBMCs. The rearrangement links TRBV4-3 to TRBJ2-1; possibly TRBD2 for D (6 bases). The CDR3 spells CASSRLEGDEQFF. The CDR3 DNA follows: TGCGCCAGCAGCCGTCTGGAGGGCGATGAGCAGTTCTTC.